The source of this T cell receptor beta chain is a study of cytomegalovirus exposure and HLA in healthy donors. Study results and limitations: Owing to their indistinguishability, certain V segments, notably TRBV6-2 and TRBV6-3, were excluded. Reports indicate that TCR beta sequences accurately predicted the HLA-A and HLA-B alleles of most subjects. As was reported, the classifier diagnosed cytomegalovirus status with high specificity and sensitivity.

In regard to this clone: Its specificity is not known.

V was trimmed by 5 bases and J by 1 base, leaving 14 bases between them. This CDR3 spans 15 amino acids. The germline CDR1 and CDR2 sequences are LNHNV and YYDKDF (reference sequence). It was with 60 Vbeta and 13 Jbeta primers that the PCR ran. Here immunoSEQ multiplex PCR was the method, and the copy in TCRdb shows in-frame clones only, minus some. The top ten clones hold 9% to 15% of a sample with about 120,000 clones, about 80% of them seen once. The chain carries TRBV15 and TRBJ1-1; weak D call: TRBD1 (6 bases). The clonotype comes from a middle-aged woman in good health and CMV-seropositive. Sequencing used PBMCs. The CDR3 loop reads CATSLMTGRNTEAFF. CDR3 nucleotides: TGTGCCACCAGCCTTATGACAGGTAGGAACACTGAAGCTTTCTTT.